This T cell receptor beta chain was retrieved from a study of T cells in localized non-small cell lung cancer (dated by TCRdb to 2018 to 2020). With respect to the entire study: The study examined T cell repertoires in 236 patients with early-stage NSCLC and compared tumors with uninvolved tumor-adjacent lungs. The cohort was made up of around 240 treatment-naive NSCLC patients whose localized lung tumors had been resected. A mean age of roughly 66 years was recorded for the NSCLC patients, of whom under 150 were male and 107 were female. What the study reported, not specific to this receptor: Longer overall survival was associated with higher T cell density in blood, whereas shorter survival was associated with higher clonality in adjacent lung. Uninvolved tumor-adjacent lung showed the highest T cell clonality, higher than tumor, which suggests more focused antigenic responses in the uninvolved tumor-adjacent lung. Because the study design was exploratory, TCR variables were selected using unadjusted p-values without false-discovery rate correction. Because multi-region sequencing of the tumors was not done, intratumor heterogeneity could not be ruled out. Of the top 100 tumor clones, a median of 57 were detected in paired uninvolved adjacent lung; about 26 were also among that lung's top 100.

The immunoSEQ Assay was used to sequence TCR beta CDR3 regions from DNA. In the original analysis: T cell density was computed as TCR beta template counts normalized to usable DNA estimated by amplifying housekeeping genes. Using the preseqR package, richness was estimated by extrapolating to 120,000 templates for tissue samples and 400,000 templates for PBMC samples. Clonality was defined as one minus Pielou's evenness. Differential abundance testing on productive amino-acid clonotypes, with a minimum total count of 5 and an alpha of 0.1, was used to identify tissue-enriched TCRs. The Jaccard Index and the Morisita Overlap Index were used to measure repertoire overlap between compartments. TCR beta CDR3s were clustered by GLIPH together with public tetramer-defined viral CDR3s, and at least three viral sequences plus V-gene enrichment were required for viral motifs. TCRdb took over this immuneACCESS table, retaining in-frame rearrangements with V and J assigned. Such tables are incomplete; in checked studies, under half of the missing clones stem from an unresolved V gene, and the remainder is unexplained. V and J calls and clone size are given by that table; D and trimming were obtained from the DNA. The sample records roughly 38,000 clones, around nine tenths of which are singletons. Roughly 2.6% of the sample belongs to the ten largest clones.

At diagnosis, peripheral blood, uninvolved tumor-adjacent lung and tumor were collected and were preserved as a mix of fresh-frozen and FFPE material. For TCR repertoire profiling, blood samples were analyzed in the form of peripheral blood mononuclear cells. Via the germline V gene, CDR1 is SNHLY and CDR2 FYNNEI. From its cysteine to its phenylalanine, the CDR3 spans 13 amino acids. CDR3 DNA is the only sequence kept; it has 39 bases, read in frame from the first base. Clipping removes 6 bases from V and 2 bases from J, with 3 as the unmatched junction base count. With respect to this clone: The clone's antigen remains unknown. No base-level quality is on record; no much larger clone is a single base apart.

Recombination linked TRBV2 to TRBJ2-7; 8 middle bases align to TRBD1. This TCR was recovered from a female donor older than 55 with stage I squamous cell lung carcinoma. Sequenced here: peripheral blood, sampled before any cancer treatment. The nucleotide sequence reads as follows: TGTGCCAGCAGGACGGACAGGGCCTACGAGCAGTACTTC. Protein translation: CASRTDRAYEQYF. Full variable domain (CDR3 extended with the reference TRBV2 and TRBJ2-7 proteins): EPEVTQTPSHQVTQMGQEVILRCVPISNHLYFYWYRQILGQKVEFLVSFYNNEISEKSEIFDDQFSVERPDGSNFTLKIRSTKLEDSAMYFCASRTDRAYEQYFGPGTRLTVT.